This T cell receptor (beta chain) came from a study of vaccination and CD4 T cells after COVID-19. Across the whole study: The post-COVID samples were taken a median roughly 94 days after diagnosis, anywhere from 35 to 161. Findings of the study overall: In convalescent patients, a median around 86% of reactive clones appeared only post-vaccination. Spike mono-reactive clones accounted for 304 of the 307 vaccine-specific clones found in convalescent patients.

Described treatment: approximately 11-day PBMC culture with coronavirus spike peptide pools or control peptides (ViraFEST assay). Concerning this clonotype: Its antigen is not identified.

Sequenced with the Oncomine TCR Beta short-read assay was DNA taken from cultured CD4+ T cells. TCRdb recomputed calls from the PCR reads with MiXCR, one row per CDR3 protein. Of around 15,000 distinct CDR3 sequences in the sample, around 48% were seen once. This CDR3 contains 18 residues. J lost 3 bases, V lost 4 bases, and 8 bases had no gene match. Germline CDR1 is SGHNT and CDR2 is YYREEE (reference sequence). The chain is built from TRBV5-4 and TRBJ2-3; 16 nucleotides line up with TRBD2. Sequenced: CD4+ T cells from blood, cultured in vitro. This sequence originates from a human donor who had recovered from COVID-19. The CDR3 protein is CASSGGTSGREDTDTQYF. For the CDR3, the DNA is TGTGCCAGCAGCGGGGGGACTAGCGGGAGGGAGGATACAGATACGCAGTATTTT.